Shown below are 22 T cell receptor beta chains from a single sample sequenced in a study of cytomegalovirus exposure and HLA in healthy donors. 13 Jbeta primers and 60 Vbeta primers were used for the PCR. Profiling relied on immunoSEQ multiplex PCR, and the TCRdb table lists in-frame clones only, not all of them. There are 100,000 to 120,000 clones in the sample; 75% occur only once, and under 1.5% lies in the top ten. The material sequenced was PBMCs. The receptors shown here come from a man aged 40-49 years in good health and CMV-seronegative.

This clone occurred once. The CDR3 coding sequence is TGTGCCAGCAGCGTAGCTTTTTCTCGGGAGCAGTTCTTC. Protein product: CASSVAFSREQFF. The chain joins TRBV9 to TRBJ2-1; unclear D gene. The germline V gene has CDR1 SGDLS and CDR2 YYNGEE. This CDR3 spans 13 amino acids. Deletions cut 0 bases from V and 10 bases from J, with 11 bases between.

With regard to this clone: One end of the junction varies from germline; a read error may be responsible. J is TRBJ2-7 and V is TRBV10-3; 7 positions agree with TRBD1. In germline, CDR1 is ENHRY, CDR2 SYGVKD. This CDR3 is built from 13 residues. CDR3 bases: TGTGCCATCAGTGAGAGTCAGCCGGGACAGAGGGCATTC. This codes for CAISESQPGQRAF.

The V call is TRBV12-2, the J call TRBJ2-1; TRBD1 is the table's D call and was not checked against the DNA. TRBV12-2 is a pseudogene segment. This CDR3 has 16 amino acids. DNA of the CDR3: TGTGCAAGTCGCTACAGGGGCCCCCAATCCTACAATGAGCAGTTCTTC. This gives the protein CASRYRGPQSYNEQFF.

The table lists this clone with a few counts. V usage is TRBV10-3 and J usage is TRBJ1-2; 12 bases align to TRBD1. CDR3 length: 16 amino acids. The V and J ends lost 9 bases and 4 bases, in that order; junction bases with no gene match: 12. The germline CDR1 and CDR2 sequences are ENHRY and SYGVKD. The CDR3 sequence is CAIDSGTGGAGYGYTF. The CDR3 nucleotides read TGTGCCATAGATTCGGGGACAGGGGGCGCCGGCTATGGCTACACCTTC.

The gene calls are TRBV6-8 and TRBJ2-1; 11 nucleotides match TRBD1. From germline, CDR1 is MNHGY and CDR2 SAAAGT. The trim removed 6 bases at V and 8 bases at J, leaving 3 bases unmatched. The CDR3 extends over 13 amino acids. The CDR3 region is CASSRDRGDEQFF. The CDR3 nucleotides are TGTGCCAGCAGCAGGGACAGGGGGGATGAGCAGTTCTTC.

The chain couples TRBV27 to TRBJ1-6, with 10 bases that match TRBD1. CDR1 and CDR2 from the germline V gene are MNHEY and SMNVEV (reference sequence). This CDR3 is 16 amino acids long. The ends lost 4 bases at V and 8 bases at J; junction bases unmatched: 8. The CDR3, as DNA: TGTGCCAGCAGTTCCTCTCCGGGACAGGGGTATTCACCCCTCCACTTT. As protein: CASSSSPGQGYSPLHF.

This rearrangement joins TRBV4-1 to TRBJ2-7; 8 bases match TRBD1. Germline lookup yields CDR1 MGHRA and CDR2 YSYEKL. The junction had 9 bases not matched to a gene; V was cut back by 1 base and J by 7 bases. CDR3 length: 15 amino acids. CDR3 loop: CASSQATGVMGEQYF. Written as DNA, the CDR3 is TGCGCCAGCAGCCAAGCGACAGGGGTAATGGGGGAGCAGTACTTC.

This sequence joins TRBV6-1 and TRBJ1-5; 7 bases map to TRBD1. From germline, CDR1 is MNHNS and CDR2 SASEGT. J lost 4 bases, V lost 7 bases, and 10 bases had no gene match. The CDR3 covers 15 residues. The CDR3 coding sequence is TGTGCCAGCATTCCCGGGGCAGGGGGGAATCAGCCCCAGCATTTT. Residues: CASIPGAGGNQPQHF.

The chain uses TRBV6-6 and TRBJ1-1, with D maybe TRBD1 (5 bases). Germline values: CDR1 MNHNY, CDR2 SVGAGI (reference sequence). V was clipped by 1 base and J by 3 bases, with 12 bases between them. The CDR3 totals 15 residues. CDR3 in DNA: TGTGCCAGCAGTTACTTCGGGGGGACGGACACTGAAGCTTTCTTT. Translating gives CASSYFGGTDTEAFF.

The chain has TRBV19 and TRBJ2-2; D call uncertain. The CDR3 contains 12 residues. Germline V gene sequence: CDR1 LNHDA, CDR2 SQIVND (reference sequence). The V gene lost 5 bases and the J gene lost 4 bases, with 5 bases spanning the gap. The chain's CDR3 is CASSYGTGELFF. The CDR3 DNA reads TGTGCCAGTAGTTACGGCACCGGGGAGCTGTTTTTT.

This clone was seen only a few times. CDR3 sequence: CASSINRGSTDTQYF. The CDR3 nucleotides read TGTGCCAGTAGTATAAACAGGGGGAGCACAGATACGCAGTATTTT. V is TRBV19 and J is TRBJ2-3, with 8 bases identical to TRBD1. The CDR3 is 15 residues long. Germline loops: CDR1 LNHDA, CDR2 SQIVND (reference sequence). The J segment lost 0 bases and the V segment lost 2 bases, leaving 1 base of the junction unmatched.

V gene TRBV11-2 combines with J gene TRBJ1-1, with 10 bases lining up with TRBD1. The CDR3 length is 16 residues. Trimming took 3 bases from V and 2 from J; bases not matched to a gene: 6. CDR1 SGHAT and CDR2 FQNNGV come from the germline V gene. CDR3 region: CASSLEGQGVNTEAFF. The CDR3 DNA follows: TGTGCCAGCAGCTTGGAAGGACAGGGGGTCAACACTGAAGCTTTCTTT. Full variable domain (remainder filled in from reference TRBV11-2 and TRBJ1-1): EAGVAQSPRYKIIEKRQSVAFWCNPISGHATLYWYQQILGQGPKLLIQFQNNGVVDDSQLPKDRFSAERLKGVDSTLKIQPAKLEDSAVYLCASSLEGQGVNTEAFFGQGTRLTVV.

This chain uses TRBV28 with TRBJ1-2; 8 positions match TRBD1. The CDR3 length is 13 residues. Trimming removed 5 bases from V and 8 bases from J; junction bases left unmatched: 7. CDR1 and CDR2 (germline): MDHEN, SYDVKM. CDR3 nucleotide sequence: TGTGCCAGCAGTCAGGGACAGGAATTGGGCTACACCTTC. This gives the protein CASSQGQELGYTF.

The V gene is TRBV28, the J gene TRBJ2-7, with 9 bases aligning to TRBD1. Germline loops: CDR1 MDHEN, CDR2 SYDVKM. With V trimmed by 7 bases and J by 3 bases, 10 bases remained unmatched. The CDR3 has 15 amino acids. CDR3 in DNA: TGTGCCAGCACCCCGGTTAGGGACAGGGTCTACGAGCAGTACTTC. It translates to CASTPVRDRVYEQYF.

This clone was recorded only once. The V call is TRBV6-1, the J call TRBJ1-5; D may be TRBD1 (5 bases). The CDR3 length is 15 residues. The V end lost 7 bases, the J end lost 0 bases, and 13 bases lay between the germline ends. Germline assignment: CDR1 MNHNS and CDR2 SASEGT. In DNA form, the CDR3 reads TGTGCCAGCAATTCAGGGTCGTCTAGCAATCAGCCCCAGCATTTT. It encodes CASNSGSSSNQPQHF.

This clone was picked up a small number of times. This chain links TRBV10-1 with TRBJ2-1; D ambiguous. CDR1 WNHNN and CDR2 SYGVQD come from the germline V gene (reference sequence). Between the trimmed V and J ends, which lost 3 bases and 8 bases, there was a span of 11 bases. The CDR3 loop spans 13 amino acids. CDR3 sequence: CASSDQIGYEQFF. The CDR3 DNA follows: TGCGCCAGCAGTGATCAGATTGGTTATGAGCAGTTCTTC.

Written as DNA, the CDR3 is TGCGCCAGCAGCCAAGGCCGGGGACAAAACACCGGGGAGCTGTTTTTT. Its protein product is CASSQGRGQNTGELFF. V is TRBV4-3 and J is TRBJ2-2; TRBD1 might be the D (6 bases). There are 16 residues in the CDR3. The germline V gene encodes CDR1 LGHNA and CDR2 YSLEER. V lost 1 base and J 2 bases, leaving 11 bases between the germline ends.

The chain carries TRBV29-1 and TRBJ1-4, with D possibly being TRBD1 (6 bases). V was clipped by 6 bases and J by 5 bases, with 13 bases between them. CDR3 length equals 13 residues. CDR1 and CDR2 (germline): SQVTM, ANQGSEA. CDR3 sequence reads: CSVDDRNNEKLFF. As DNA, the CDR3 is TGCAGCGTCGATGACAGGAACAATGAAAAACTGTTTTTT.

V and J are TRBV6-5 and TRBJ2-5, with D possibly TRBD2 on 7 matching bases. Matching the DNA end better, TRBJ2-7 makes the J call doubtful. Per germline, CDR1 MNHEY and CDR2 SVGAGI. This CDR3 has 16 residues. CDR3 nucleotides: TGTGCCAGCAGTTACGGGACGGGGGGCCCGTCCTACGAGCAGTACTTC. As protein: CASSYGTGGPSYEQYF.

The chain joins TRBV5-4 to TRBJ1-2; TRBD1 matches 10 bases. CDR1 SGHNT and CDR2 YYREEE come from the germline V gene (reference sequence). This CDR3 comprises 15 residues. Germline trimming cut 4 bases from V and 3 bases from J; bases unmatched to any gene: 6. CDR3 region: CASSPWDRGDYGYTF. For the CDR3, the DNA is TGTGCCAGCAGCCCCTGGGACAGGGGAGACTATGGCTACACCTTC.

This clone was counted a few times. The gene calls are TRBV2 and TRBJ2-3; D is undetermined. CDR1 is SNHLY and CDR2 is FYNNEI in the germline V gene. V was clipped by 7 bases and J by 2 bases, with 10 bases between them. This CDR3 is 13 amino acids long. For the CDR3, the DNA is TGTGCCAGCAACGCCCCACTCACAGATACGCAGTATTTT. This gives the protein CASNAPLTDTQYF.

This chain links TRBV5-1 with TRBJ2-5; D is unresolved. The V and J ends lost 3 bases and 3 bases respectively, with 6 bases between them. The CDR3 length is 12 residues. The V gene's germline CDR1 is SGHRS and CDR2 YFSETQ. This CDR3 reads CASSSYKETQYF. The CDR3 nucleotides are TGCGCCAGCAGCTCATACAAAGAGACCCAGTACTTC. The full variable domain, with the rest looked up from reference TRBV5-1 and TRBJ2-5, is KAGVTQTPRYLIKTRGQQVTLSCSPISGHRSVSWYQQTPGQGLQFLFEYFSETQRNKGNFPGRFSGRQFSNSRSEMNVSTLELGDSALYLCASSSYKETQYFGPGTRLLVL.